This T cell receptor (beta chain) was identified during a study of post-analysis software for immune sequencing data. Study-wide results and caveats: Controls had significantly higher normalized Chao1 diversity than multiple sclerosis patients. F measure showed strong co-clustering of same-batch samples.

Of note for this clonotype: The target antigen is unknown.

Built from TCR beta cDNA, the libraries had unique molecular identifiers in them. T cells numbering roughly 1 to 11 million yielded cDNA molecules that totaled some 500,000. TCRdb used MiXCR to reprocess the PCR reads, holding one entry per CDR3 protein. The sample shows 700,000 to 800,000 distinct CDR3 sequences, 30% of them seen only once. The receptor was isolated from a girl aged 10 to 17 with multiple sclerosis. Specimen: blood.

The CDR3 here is CASSLSPSSYNEQFF. CDR3 nucleotides: TGTGCCAGCAGCTTATCCCCCAGCTCCTACAATGAGCAGTTCTTC. The genes are TRBV7-9 and TRBJ2-1; D remains unclear. The V gene's germline CDR1 is SEHNR and CDR2 FQNEAQ (reference sequence). This CDR3 has 15 amino acids. Trimming shortened V by 2 bases and J by 0 bases, and 8 bases separated the two germline ends.